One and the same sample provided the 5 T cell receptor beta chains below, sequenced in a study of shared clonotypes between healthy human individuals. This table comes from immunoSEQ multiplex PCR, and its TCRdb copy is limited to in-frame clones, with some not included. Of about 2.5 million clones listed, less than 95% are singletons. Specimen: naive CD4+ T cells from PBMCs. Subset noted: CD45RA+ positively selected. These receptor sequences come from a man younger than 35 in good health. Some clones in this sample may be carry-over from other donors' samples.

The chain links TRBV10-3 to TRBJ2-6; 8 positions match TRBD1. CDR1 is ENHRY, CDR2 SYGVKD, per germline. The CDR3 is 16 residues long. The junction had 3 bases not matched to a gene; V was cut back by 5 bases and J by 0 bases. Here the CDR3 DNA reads TGTGCCATCAGTTCCCAGGGGGCCTCTGGGGCCAACGTCCTGACTTTC. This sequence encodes CAISSQGASGANVLTF.

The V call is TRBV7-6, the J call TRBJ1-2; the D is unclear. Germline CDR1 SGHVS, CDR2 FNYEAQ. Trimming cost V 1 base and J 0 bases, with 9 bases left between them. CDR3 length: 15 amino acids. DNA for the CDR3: TGTGCCAGCAGCTTAGAGATCGGCACTAACTATGGCTACACCTTC. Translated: CASSLEIGTNYGYTF.

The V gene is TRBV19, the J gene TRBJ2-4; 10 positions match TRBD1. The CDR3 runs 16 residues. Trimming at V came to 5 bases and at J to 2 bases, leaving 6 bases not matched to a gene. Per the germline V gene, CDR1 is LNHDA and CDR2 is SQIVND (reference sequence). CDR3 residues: CASSPGTGDPKNIQYF. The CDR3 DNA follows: TGTGCCAGTAGTCCCGGGACAGGGGATCCCAAAAACATTCAGTACTTC.

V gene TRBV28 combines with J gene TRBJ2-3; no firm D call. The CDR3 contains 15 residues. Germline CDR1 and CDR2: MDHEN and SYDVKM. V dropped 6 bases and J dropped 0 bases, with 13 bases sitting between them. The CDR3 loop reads CASRTDASSTDTQYF. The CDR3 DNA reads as TGTGCCAGCAGAACAGACGCCTCTAGCACAGATACGCAGTATTTT. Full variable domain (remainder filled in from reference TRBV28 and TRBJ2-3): DVKVTQSSRYLVKRTGEKVFLECVQDMDHENMFWYRQDPGLGLRLIYFSYDVKMKEKGDIPEGYSVSREKKERFSLILESASTNQTSMYLCASRTDASSTDTQYFGPGTRLTVL.

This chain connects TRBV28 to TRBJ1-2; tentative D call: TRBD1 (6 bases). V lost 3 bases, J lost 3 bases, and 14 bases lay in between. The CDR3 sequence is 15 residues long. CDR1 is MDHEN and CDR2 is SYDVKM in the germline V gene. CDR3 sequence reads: CASSLSGGRDYGYTF. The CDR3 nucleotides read TGTGCCAGCAGTTTGAGCGGGGGCAGGGACTATGGCTACACCTTC.